These T cell receptor beta chains were read from a single sample in a study of blood T cell repertoires in COVID-19. Assay used: immunoSEQ multiplex PCR; TCRdb lists only in-frame clones, some missing. The table has around 250,000 clones, around 80% seen once. Material: peripheral blood. The source is an elderly man with acute or convalescent COVID-19. Each CDR3 is given with its conserved first and last residue. Fields, in order: J gene, V gene, D gene, clone size, CDR3 protein, CDR3 DNA. D genes are given only for firm matches. Clone size, where shown, is once, few, many, or a class for clones that have expanded.

j_gene: TRBJ2-5; v_gene: TRBV5-1; d_gene: TRBD1; abundance: .; CDR3aa: CASSLGGTGALSQYF; CDR3nt: TGCGCCAGCAGCTTGGGTGGAACAGGGGCATTGTCCCAGTACTTC
j_gene: TRBJ2-7; v_gene: TRBV5-1; d_gene: .; abundance: .; CDR3aa: CASSLEGIGAYEQYF; CDR3nt: TGCGCCAGCAGCTTGGAAGGTATCGGAGCCTACGAGCAGTACTTC
j_gene: TRBJ2-3; v_gene: TRBV24-1; d_gene: TRBD1; abundance: .; CDR3aa: CATSDSDRGDTDTQYF; CDR3nt: TGTGCCACCAGTGATTCCGACAGGGGCGATACAGATACGCAGTATTTT
j_gene: TRBJ2-7; v_gene: TRBV11-2; d_gene: TRBD2; abundance: .; CDR3aa: CASSLEGSGLYEQYF; CDR3nt: TGTGCCAGCAGCTTAGAGGGTAGCGGGCTCTACGAGCAGTACTTC
j_gene: TRBJ1-5; v_gene: TRBV12-3/TRBV12-4; d_gene: .; abundance: once; CDR3aa: CASSLVGDQPQHF; CDR3nt: TGTGCCAGCAGTTTGGTCGGAGATCAGCCCCAGCATTTT
j_gene: TRBJ2-3; v_gene: TRBV25-1; d_gene: .; abundance: .; CDR3aa: CASSEVRQGGTDTQYF; CDR3nt: TGTGCCAGCAGTGAAGTCCGGCAGGGTGGGACAGATACGCAGTATTTT
j_gene: TRBJ2-1; v_gene: TRBV10-3; d_gene: TRBD2; abundance: .; CDR3aa: CAISGRLAGEYNEQFF; CDR3nt: TGTGCCATCAGTGGGCGTCTAGCGGGAGAGTACAATGAGCAGTTCTTC
j_gene: TRBJ2-2; v_gene: TRBV11-3; d_gene: TRBD1; abundance: .; CDR3aa: CASSLQGAGELFF; CDR3nt: TGTGCCAGCAGCCTACAGGGGGCCGGGGAGCTGTTTTTT
j_gene: TRBJ1-4; v_gene: TRBV6-1; d_gene: .; abundance: .; CDR3aa: CASSEEGVLGEKLFF; CDR3nt: TGTGCCAGCAGTGAAGAAGGGGTGTTGGGTGAAAAACTGTTTTTT
j_gene: TRBJ2-6; v_gene: TRBV29-1; d_gene: .; abundance: .; CDR3aa: CSVEKGAGANVLTF; CDR3nt: TGCAGCGTTGAGAAGGGGGCTGGGGCCAACGTCCTGACTTTC
j_gene: TRBJ1-1; v_gene: TRBV6-5; d_gene: .; abundance: once; CDR3aa: CASSYWGQNTEAFF; CDR3nt: TGTGCCAGCAGTTACTGGGGACAGAACACTGAAGCTTTCTTT
j_gene: TRBJ1-5; v_gene: TRBV7-9; d_gene: .; abundance: .; CDR3aa: CASSLGGDGQPQHF; CDR3nt: TGTGCCAGCAGCTTAGGAGGCGATGGGCAGCCCCAGCATTTT
j_gene: TRBJ1-1; v_gene: TRBV6-1; d_gene: TRBD1; abundance: few; CDR3aa: CASSEALTGRTEAFF; CDR3nt: TGTGCCAGCAGTGAAGCTCTGACAGGGAGGACTGAAGCTTTCTTT
j_gene: TRBJ2-3; v_gene: TRBV15; d_gene: TRBD2; abundance: .; CDR3aa: CATSRASGRGDDTDTQYF; CDR3nt: TGTGCCACCAGCAGAGCCTCCGGGAGGGGAGACGACACAGATACGCAGTATTTT
j_gene: TRBJ2-1; v_gene: TRBV5-1; d_gene: TRBD2; abundance: .; CDR3aa: CASSLVRGGSSPEQFF; CDR3nt: TGCGCCAGCAGCTTGGTGCGGGGCGGGAGCTCCCCTGAGCAGTTCTTC
j_gene: TRBJ1-4; v_gene: TRBV5-6; d_gene: TRBD1; abundance: .; CDR3aa: CASSLGRTGVATNEKLFF; CDR3nt: TGTGCCAGCAGCTTGGGGAGGACAGGTGTTGCAACTAATGAAAAACTGTTTTTT
j_gene: TRBJ1-1; v_gene: TRBV5-1; d_gene: .; abundance: few; CDR3aa: CASSYGKNTEAFF; CDR3nt: TGCGCCAGCAGCTACGGGAAGAACACTGAAGCTTTCTTT
j_gene: TRBJ2-2; v_gene: TRBV28; d_gene: TRBD1; abundance: .; CDR3aa: CASSSTGGRTGELFF; CDR3nt: TGTGCCAGCAGTTCAACAGGGGGCCGGACCGGGGAGCTGTTTTTT
j_gene: TRBJ1-1; v_gene: TRBV18; d_gene: .; abundance: once; CDR3aa: CASSTGQNTEAFF; CDR3nt: TGTGCCAGCTCAACGGGACAGAACACTGAAGCTTTCTTT
j_gene: TRBJ2-1; v_gene: TRBV5-1; d_gene: .; abundance: .; CDR3aa: CASSLVGETAPVFESNEQFF; CDR3nt: TGCGCCAGCAGCTTGGTGGGCGAGACAGCCCCGGTATTTGAAAGCAATGAGCAGTTCTTC
j_gene: TRBJ2-5; v_gene: TRBV27; d_gene: .; abundance: .; CDR3aa: CASSSRGRETQYF; CDR3nt: TGTGCCAGCAGCTCACGGGGTCGAGAGACCCAGTACTTC
j_gene: TRBJ2-2; v_gene: TRBV7-9; d_gene: .; abundance: .; CDR3aa: CASSFFRDTGELFF; CDR3nt: TGTGCCAGCAGCTTCTTCCGGGACACCGGGGAGCTGTTTTTT
j_gene: TRBJ2-7; v_gene: TRBV2; d_gene: .; abundance: few; CDR3aa: CASRARVSSYEQYF; CDR3nt: TGTGCCAGCAGAGCCAGGGTCAGCTCCTACGAGCAGTACTTC
j_gene: TRBJ1-6; v_gene: TRBV10-1; d_gene: .; abundance: .; CDR3aa: CASSGGRAGRNSPLHF; CDR3nt: TGCGCCAGCAGTGGGGGGCGCGCCGGCCGGAATTCACCCCTCCACTTT
j_gene: TRBJ1-1; v_gene: TRBV2; d_gene: .; abundance: once; CDR3aa: CASSADWNTEAFF; CDR3nt: TGTGCCAGCAGTGCGGACTGGAACACTGAAGCTTTCTTT